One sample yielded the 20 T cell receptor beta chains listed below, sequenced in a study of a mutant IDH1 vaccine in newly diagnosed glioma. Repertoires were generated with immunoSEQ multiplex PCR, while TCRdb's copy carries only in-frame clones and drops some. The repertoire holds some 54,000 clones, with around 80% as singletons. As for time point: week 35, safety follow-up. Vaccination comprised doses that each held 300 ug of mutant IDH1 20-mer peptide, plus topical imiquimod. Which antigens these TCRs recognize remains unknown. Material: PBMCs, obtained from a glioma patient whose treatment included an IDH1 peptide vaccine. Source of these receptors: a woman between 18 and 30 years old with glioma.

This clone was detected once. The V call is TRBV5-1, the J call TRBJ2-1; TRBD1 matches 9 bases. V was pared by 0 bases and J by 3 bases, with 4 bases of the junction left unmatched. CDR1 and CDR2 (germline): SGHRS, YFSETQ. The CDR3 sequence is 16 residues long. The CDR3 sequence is CASSLGQGGGYNEQFF. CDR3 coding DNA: TGCGCCAGCAGCTTGGGACAGGGGGGGGGCTACAATGAGCAGTTCTTC.

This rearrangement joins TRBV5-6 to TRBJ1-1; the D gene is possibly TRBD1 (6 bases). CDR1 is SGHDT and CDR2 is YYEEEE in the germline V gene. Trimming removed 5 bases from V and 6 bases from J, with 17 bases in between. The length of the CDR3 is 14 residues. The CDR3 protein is CASRTLGGGAEAFF. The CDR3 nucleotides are TGTGCCAGCAGGACTCTGGGGGGGGGCGCTGAAGCTTTCTTT.

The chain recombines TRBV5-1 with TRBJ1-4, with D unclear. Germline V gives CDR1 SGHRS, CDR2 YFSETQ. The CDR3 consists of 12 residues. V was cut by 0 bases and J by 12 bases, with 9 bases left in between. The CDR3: CASSLGGAQLFF. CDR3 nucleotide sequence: TGCGCCAGCAGCTTGGGGGGAGCTCAACTGTTTTTT.

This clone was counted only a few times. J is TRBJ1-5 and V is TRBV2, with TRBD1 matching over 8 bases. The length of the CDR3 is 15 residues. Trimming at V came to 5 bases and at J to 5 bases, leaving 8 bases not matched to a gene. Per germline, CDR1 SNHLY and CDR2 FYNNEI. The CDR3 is CASSLEDRDYQPQHF. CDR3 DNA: TGTGCCAGCAGTCTAGAGGACAGGGATTATCAGCCCCAGCATTTT. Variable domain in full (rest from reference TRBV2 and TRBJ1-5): EPEVTQTPSHQVTQMGQEVILRCVPISNHLYFYWYRQILGQKVEFLVSFYNNEISEKSEIFDDQFSVERPDGSNFTLKIRSTKLEDSAMYFCASSLEDRDYQPQHFGDGTRLSIL.

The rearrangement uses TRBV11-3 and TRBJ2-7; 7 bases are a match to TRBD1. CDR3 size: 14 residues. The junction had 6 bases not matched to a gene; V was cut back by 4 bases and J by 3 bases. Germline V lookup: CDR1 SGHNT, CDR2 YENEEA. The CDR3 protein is CASSSDRAIYEQYF. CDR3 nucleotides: TGTGCCAGCAGCTCTGACAGGGCAATCTACGAGCAGTACTTC.

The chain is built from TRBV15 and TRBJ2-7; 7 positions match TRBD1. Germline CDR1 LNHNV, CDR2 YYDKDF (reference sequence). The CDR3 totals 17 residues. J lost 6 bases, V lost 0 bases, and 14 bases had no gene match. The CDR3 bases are TGTGCCACCAGCAGAGACCTTTTAGGGGGCCCTACACGCGAGCAGTACTTC. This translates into CATSRDLLGGPTREQYF.

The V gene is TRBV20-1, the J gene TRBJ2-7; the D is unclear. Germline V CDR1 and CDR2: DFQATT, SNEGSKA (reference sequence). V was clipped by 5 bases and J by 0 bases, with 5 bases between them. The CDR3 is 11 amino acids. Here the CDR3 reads CSAGDSYEQYF. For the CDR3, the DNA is TGCAGTGCTGGGGACTCCTACGAGCAGTACTTC.

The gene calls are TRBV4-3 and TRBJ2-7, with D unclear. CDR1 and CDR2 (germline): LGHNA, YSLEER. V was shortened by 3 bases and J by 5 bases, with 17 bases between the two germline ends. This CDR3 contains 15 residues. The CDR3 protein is CASSQDGNLRDEQYF. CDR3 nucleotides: TGCGCCAGCAGCCAGGATGGGAACCTTCGGGACGAGCAGTACTTC.

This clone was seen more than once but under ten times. The CDR3 coding sequence is TGCGCCAGCAGTGAGTCCCGGGACAGGTCTGGAAACACCATATATTTT. Protein sequence: CASSESRDRSGNTIYF. This rearrangement joins TRBV10-1 to TRBJ1-3; 8 bases are a match to TRBD1. Germline V gene data show CDR1 as WNHNN and CDR2 as SYGVQD (reference sequence). V shed 0 bases, J shed 1 base, and the junction held 2 bases outside the gene matches. The CDR3 has 16 residues.

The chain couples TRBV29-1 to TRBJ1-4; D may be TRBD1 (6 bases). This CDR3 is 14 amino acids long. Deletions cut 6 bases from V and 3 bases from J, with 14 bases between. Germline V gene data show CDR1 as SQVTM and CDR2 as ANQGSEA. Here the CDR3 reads CSVGRGTANEKLFF. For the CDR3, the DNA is TGCAGCGTCGGTAGGGGGACGGCTAATGAAAAACTGTTTTTT.

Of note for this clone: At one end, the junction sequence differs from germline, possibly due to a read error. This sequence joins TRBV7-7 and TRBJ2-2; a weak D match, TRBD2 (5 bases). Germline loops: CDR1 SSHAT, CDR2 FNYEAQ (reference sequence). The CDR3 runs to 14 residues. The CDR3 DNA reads TGTGCTAGCAGCTTAGGTGGGAGCACCGGGGAGCTGTTTTTT. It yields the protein CASSLGGSTGELFF.

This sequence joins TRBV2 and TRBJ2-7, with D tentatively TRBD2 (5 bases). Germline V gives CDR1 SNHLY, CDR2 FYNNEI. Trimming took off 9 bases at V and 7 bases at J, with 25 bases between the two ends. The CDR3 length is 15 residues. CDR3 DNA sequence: TGTGCCAGTCCGCCCCCGGCAGCTTACTCGGGGGAGCAGTACTTC. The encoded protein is CASPPPAAYSGEQYF.

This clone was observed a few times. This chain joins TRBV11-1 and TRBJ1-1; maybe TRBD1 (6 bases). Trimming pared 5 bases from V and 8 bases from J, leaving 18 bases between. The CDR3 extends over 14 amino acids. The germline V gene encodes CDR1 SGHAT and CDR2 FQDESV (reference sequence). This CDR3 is CASSVKFRGAEAFF. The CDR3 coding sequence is TGTGCCAGCAGCGTAAAGTTTCGGGGGGCCGAAGCTTTCTTT.

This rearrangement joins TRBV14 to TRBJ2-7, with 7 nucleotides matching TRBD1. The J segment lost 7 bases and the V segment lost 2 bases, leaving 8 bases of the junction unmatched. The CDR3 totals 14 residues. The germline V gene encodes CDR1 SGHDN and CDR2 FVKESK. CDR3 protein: CASSQKGAKMEQYF. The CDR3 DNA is TGTGCCAGCAGCCAAAAGGGGGCTAAGATGGAGCAGTACTTC.

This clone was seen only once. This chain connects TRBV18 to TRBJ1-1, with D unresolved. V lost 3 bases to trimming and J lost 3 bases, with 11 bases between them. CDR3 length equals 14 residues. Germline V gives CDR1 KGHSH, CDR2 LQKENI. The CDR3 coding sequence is TGTGCCAGCTCACCGGCGGTGGCTGACACTGAAGCTTTCTTT. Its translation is CASSPAVADTEAFF.

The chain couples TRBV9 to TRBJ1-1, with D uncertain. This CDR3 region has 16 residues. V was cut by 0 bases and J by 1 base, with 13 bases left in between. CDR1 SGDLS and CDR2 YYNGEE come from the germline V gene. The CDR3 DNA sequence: TGTGCCAGCAGCGTAGATTGGGTCAGATCGAACACTGAAGCTTTCTTT. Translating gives CASSVDWVRSNTEAFF.

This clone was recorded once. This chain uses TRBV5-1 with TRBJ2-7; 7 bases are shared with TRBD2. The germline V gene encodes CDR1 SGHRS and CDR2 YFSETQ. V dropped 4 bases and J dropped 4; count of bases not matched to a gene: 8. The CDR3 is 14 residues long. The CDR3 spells CASSRGDGAYEQYF. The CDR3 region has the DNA TGCGCCAGCAGCCGGGGGGACGGTGCTTACGAGCAGTACTTC.

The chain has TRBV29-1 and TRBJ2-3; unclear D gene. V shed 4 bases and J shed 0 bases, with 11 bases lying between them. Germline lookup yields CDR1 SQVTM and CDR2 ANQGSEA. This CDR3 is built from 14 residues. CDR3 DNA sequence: TGCAGCGTTGGACAACACAGTAGCACAGATACGCAGTATTTT. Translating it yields CSVGQHSSTDTQYF.

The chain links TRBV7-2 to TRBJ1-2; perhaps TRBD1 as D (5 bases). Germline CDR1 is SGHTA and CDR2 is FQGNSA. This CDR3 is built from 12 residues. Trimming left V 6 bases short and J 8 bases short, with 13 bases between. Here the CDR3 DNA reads TGTGCCAGCAGGAAAACGGGGGAAGGCTACACCTTC. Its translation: CASRKTGEGYTF.

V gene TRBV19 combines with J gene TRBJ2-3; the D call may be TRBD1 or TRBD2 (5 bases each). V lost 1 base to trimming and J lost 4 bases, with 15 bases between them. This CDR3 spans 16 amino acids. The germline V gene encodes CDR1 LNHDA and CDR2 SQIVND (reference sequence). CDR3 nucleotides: TGTGCCAGTAGTATAGGCTCGTCAGTGGGGGCAGATACGCAGTATTTT. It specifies CASSIGSSVGADTQYF.